A single sample is the source of the 27 T cell receptor beta chains below, sequenced in a study of shared clonotypes between healthy human individuals. Only CD45RO-negative cells positively selected for CCR7 counted as naive CD8 cells, so terminally differentiated effector memory CD45RA+ cells were excluded. Measured with immunoSEQ multiplex PCR; TCRdb has only the in-frame clones, and not every one. The sample records about 750,000 clones, roughly 92% being singletons. The sequencing sample was made of naive CD8+ T cells sorted from blood. The receptors stem from a man younger than 40 in good health.

The chain links TRBV7-2 to TRBJ1-2, with D perhaps TRBD1 (6 bases). The CDR3 contains 14 residues. The V end lost 5 bases, the J end lost 9 bases, and 19 bases lay between the germline ends. CDR1 is SGHTA and CDR2 is FQGNSA in the germline V gene. As DNA, the CDR3 is TGTGCCAGCAGCGCGCGACAGGCGGGAACGAGCTACACCTTC. Its protein product is CASSARQAGTSYTF. The full variable domain, with the rest looked up from reference TRBV7-2 and TRBJ1-2, is GAGVSQSPSNKVTEKGKDVELRCDPISGHTALYWYRQSLGQGLEFLIYFQGNSAPDKSGLPSDRFSAERTGGSVSTLTIQRTQQEDSAVYLCASSARQAGTSYTFGSGTRLTVV.

On this clone: Other DNA sequences in the sample encode the same CDR3. V usage is TRBV7-9 and J usage is TRBJ2-5, with D unclear. In germline, CDR1 is SEHNR, CDR2 FQNEAQ (reference sequence). V lost 1 base, J lost 4 bases, and 7 bases lay in between. The CDR3 is 13 amino acids. The CDR3 coding sequence is TGTGCCAGCAGCTTAGTTCCGGTAGAGACCCAGTACTTC. The encoded protein is CASSLVPVETQYF. Supplemented by reference TRBV7-9 and TRBJ2-5, the full variable domain reads DTGVSQNPRHKITKRGQNVTFRCDPISEHNRLYWYRQTLGQGPEFLTYFQNEAQLEKSRLLSDRFSAERPKGSFSTLEIQRTEQGDSAMYLCASSLVPVETQYFGPGTRLLVL.

The J gene is TRBJ1-1, the V gene TRBV6-1; unclear D gene. Per the germline V gene, CDR1 is MNHNS and CDR2 is SASEGT. The CDR3 contains 12 residues. V lost 0 bases and J lost 5, with 4 bases in between. The CDR3: CASSEADTEAFF. The CDR3 DNA is TGTGCCAGCAGTGAAGCGGATACTGAAGCTTTCTTT.

The rearrangement links TRBV5-6 to TRBJ2-5; D is possibly TRBD1 (6 bases). CDR1 is SGHDT and CDR2 is YYEEEE in the germline V gene. The CDR3 sequence is 14 residues long. V was shortened by 1 base and J by 2 bases, with 9 bases between the two germline ends. The CDR3 bases are TGTGCCAGCAGCTTGTGGACAGAACAAGAGACCCAGTACTTC. Residues: CASSLWTEQETQYF.

The chain employs TRBV27 and TRBJ1-4; D unresolved. Between the trimmed V and J ends, which lost 4 bases and 0 bases, there was a span of 6 bases. In germline, CDR1 is MNHEY, CDR2 SMNVEV (reference sequence). The CDR3 loop spans 14 amino acids. In nucleotides, the CDR3 is TGTGCCAGCAGTTCCATCACAACTAATGAAAAACTGTTTTTT. Amino acid sequence: CASSSITTNEKLFF.

The rearrangement joins TRBV7-9 to TRBJ2-5, with TRBD1 matching 7 bases. Germline CDR1 SEHNR, CDR2 FQNEAQ (reference sequence). The CDR3 runs 16 residues. The ends lost 5 bases at V and 5 bases at J; junction bases unmatched: 14. This chain's CDR3 is CASSPPEQGVRETQYF. The CDR3 bases are TGTGCCAGCAGCCCTCCTGAGCAGGGGGTGAGGGAGACCCAGTACTTC.

The rearrangement uses TRBV11-2 and TRBJ2-7; no firm D call. Trimming shortened V by 1 base and J by 7 bases, and 8 bases separated the two germline ends. This CDR3 is 12 amino acids long. In germline, CDR1 is SGHAT, CDR2 FQNNGV. Here the CDR3 reads CASSLGGEEQYF. The CDR3 DNA is TGTGCCAGCAGCTTAGGGGGTGAGGAGCAGTACTTC. The full variable domain, completed using reference TRBV11-2 and TRBJ2-7, is EAGVAQSPRYKIIEKRQSVAFWCNPISGHATLYWYQQILGQGPKLLIQFQNNGVVDDSQLPKDRFSAERLKGVDSTLKIQPAKLEDSAVYLCASSLGGEEQYFGPGTRLTVT.

This clone was recorded only once. Distinct nucleotide sequences in the sample also encode this CDR3. CDR3 sequence reads: CASSLEAPYEQYF. The DNA for the CDR3 is TGTGCCAGCAGCTTAGAAGCCCCCTACGAGCAGTACTTC. The rearrangement links TRBV11-2 to TRBJ2-7, with D hard to call. Germline CDR1 and CDR2: SGHAT and FQNNGV. V shed 0 bases and J shed 2 bases, with 5 bases lying between them. The CDR3 sequence is 13 residues long.

The chain employs TRBV7-9 and TRBJ2-7; D might be TRBD2 (6 bases). This CDR3 spans 14 amino acids. V was cut by 6 bases and J by 9 bases, with 21 bases left in between. Germline V lookup: CDR1 SEHNR, CDR2 FQNEAQ (reference sequence). CDR3 coding DNA: TGTGCCAGCAGTTCAGATGGGACTCGGACGTGGCAGTACTTC. It encodes CASSSDGTRTWQYF.

The chain carries TRBV14 and TRBJ2-6; D not resolved. CDR1 and CDR2 from the germline V gene are SGHDN and FVKESK. CDR3 length equals 17 residues. V lost 1 base to trimming and J lost 0 bases, with 10 bases between them. The CDR3 spells CASSQVHFFSGANVLTF. CDR3 bases: TGTGCCAGCAGCCAAGTACACTTTTTCTCTGGGGCCAACGTCCTGACTTTC.

The chain combines TRBV29-1 with TRBJ2-1; D unresolved. The CDR3 runs 13 residues. V lost 1 base to trimming and J lost 5 bases, with 9 bases between them. The V gene's germline CDR1 is SQVTM and CDR2 ANQGSEA. Here the CDR3 DNA reads TGCAGCGTTGAAGTTCAGAATAACAATGAGCAGTTCTTC. Protein: CSVEVQNNNEQFF.

J is TRBJ2-1 and V is TRBV5-1; tentatively, D is TRBD2 (6 bases). The V gene's germline CDR1 is SGHRS and CDR2 YFSETQ. V was shortened by 5 bases and J by 12 bases, with 15 bases between the two germline ends. The CDR3 is made up of 12 amino acids. CDR3 bases: TGCGCCAGCAGTCTATCGGGACTCCCGCAGTTCTTC. Its translation is CASSLSGLPQFF.

The chain has TRBV6-1 and TRBJ2-2, with 7 nucleotides matching TRBD2. Germline V gene data show CDR1 as MNHNS and CDR2 as SASEGT. The V gene end was trimmed by 2 bases and the J gene end by 0 bases; junction bases not matched to a gene: 12. The CDR3 runs to 19 residues. CDR3 nucleotides: TGTGCCAGCAGTGAACGCGGTAGCGGGTACCCAACGAACACCGGGGAGCTGTTTTTT. Translation: CASSERGSGYPTNTGELFF.

The chain carries TRBV27 and TRBJ2-1, with 8 nucleotides matching TRBD1. V dropped 5 bases and J dropped 0; count of bases not matched to a gene: 6. In germline, CDR1 is MNHEY, CDR2 SMNVEV (reference sequence). The CDR3 has 16 residues. The CDR3 DNA reads as TGTGCCAGCAGTCTACTCGGACAGGGCTCCTACAATGAGCAGTTCTTC. Amino acids: CASSLLGQGSYNEQFF.

The V and J genes are TRBV29-1 and TRBJ2-7; D is ambiguous. V lost 7 bases and J 1 base, leaving 11 bases between the germline ends. The CDR3 has 12 residues. The V gene's germline CDR1 is SQVTM and CDR2 ANQGSEA. CDR3 nucleotide sequence: TGCAGCGCCGTGGGATTTTCCTACGAGCAGTACTTC. Encoded protein: CSAVGFSYEQYF.

This sequence joins TRBV28 and TRBJ2-1; 14 nucleotides line up with TRBD2. The CDR3 contains 16 residues. Per germline, CDR1 MDHEN and CDR2 SYDVKM. V lost 3 bases, J lost 5 bases, and 3 bases stayed unmatched. In nucleotides, the CDR3 is TGTGCCAGCAGTTTCCCGGGACTAGCGGGGGACAATGAGCAGTTCTTC. Protein sequence: CASSFPGLAGDNEQFF.

The chain employs TRBV28 and TRBJ2-1, with 7 bases lining up with TRBD2. Germline V gene sequence: CDR1 MDHEN, CDR2 SYDVKM. V shed 7 bases and J 4 bases; nucleotides not matched to a gene: 7. There are 14 residues in the CDR3. CDR3 in DNA: TGTGCCAGCAAGGAGCGGGAAGATTACAATGAGCAGTTCTTC. Translated: CASKEREDYNEQFF.

For this clone: Other nucleotide sequences from this sample produce the same CDR3. The rearrangement uses TRBV4-3 and TRBJ2-7, with a tentative D call TRBD2 (5 bases). This CDR3 region has 14 residues. V was clipped by 0 bases and J by 0 bases, with 6 bases between them. Germline V gene sequence: CDR1 LGHNA, CDR2 YSLEER. In nucleotides, the CDR3 is TGCGCCAGCAGCCAAGATCGGGGCTCCTACGAGCAGTACTTC. Protein product: CASSQDRGSYEQYF.

The chain employs TRBV10-2 and TRBJ2-7; the match to TRBD1 covers 10 bases. V shed 6 bases, J shed 1 base, and the junction held 6 bases outside the gene matches. Germline V lookup: CDR1 WSHSY, CDR2 SAAADI. This CDR3 region has 15 residues. The CDR3 DNA reads as TGCGCCAGCAGAGAGGGACAGGGGTTTTCCTACGAGCAGTACTTC. Amino acid sequence: CASREGQGFSYEQYF.

The chain is built from TRBV6-5 and TRBJ2-1; 7 nucleotides match TRBD2. Trimming at V came to 6 bases and at J to 8 bases, leaving 13 bases not matched to a gene. CDR3 size: 15 residues. Germline V lookup: CDR1 MNHEY, CDR2 SVGAGI. CDR3 protein: CASSFPGRKSDEQFF. DNA of the CDR3: TGTGCCAGCAGCTTCCCCGGGAGGAAGTCTGATGAGCAGTTCTTC.

This clone has a handful of counts. The chain combines TRBV27 with TRBJ2-1, with D perhaps matching TRBD2 (6 bases). This CDR3 spans 15 amino acids. The ends were cut back, 5 bases at V and 8 bases at J, with 19 bases in the middle. Looked up from germline, CDR1 is MNHEY and CDR2 is SMNVEV (reference sequence). CDR3 DNA: TGTGCCAGCAGTCCCATACCGACTAGGGGCGATGAGCAGTTCTTC. The encoded protein is CASSPIPTRGDEQFF.

This clone was picked up one time. CDR3 in DNA: TGCGCCAGCAGCCAATATCCGGGTTACGAGCAGTACTTC. Its translation is CASSQYPGYEQYF. The chain couples TRBV4-1 to TRBJ2-7; D unclear. The V and J ends lost 2 bases and 4 bases respectively, with 9 bases between them. This CDR3 has 13 amino acids. Germline values: CDR1 MGHRA, CDR2 YSYEKL.

The chain combines TRBV27 with TRBJ2-3, with 7 bases that match TRBD2. Germline V gene sequence: CDR1 MNHEY, CDR2 SMNVEV (reference sequence). The J segment lost 2 bases and the V segment lost 5 bases, leaving 10 bases of the junction unmatched. The CDR3 runs 16 residues. The CDR3 here is CASSSGTLDLTDTQYF. The DNA for the CDR3 is TGTGCCAGCAGTAGCGGGACTCTCGACCTCACAGATACGCAGTATTTT.

The chain recombines TRBV19 with TRBJ1-1, with unresolved D. CDR1 is LNHDA, CDR2 SQIVND, per germline (reference sequence). The CDR3 loop spans 11 amino acids. V dropped 5 bases and J dropped 9 bases, with 10 bases sitting between them. CDR3 nucleotide sequence: TGTGCCAGTAGTTGGCGGGTGCAAGCTTTCTTT. Its translation is CASSWRVQAFF.

This clone was observed once. The chain joins TRBV11-2 to TRBJ2-1; unclear D gene. CDR3 length equals 15 residues. Germline assignment: CDR1 SGHAT and CDR2 FQNNGV. Trimming removed 3 bases from V and 0 bases from J, with 9 bases in between. The CDR3 region is CASSFSQSSYNEQFF. For the CDR3, the DNA is TGTGCCAGCAGCTTCTCCCAGAGCTCCTACAATGAGCAGTTCTTC. Together with reference TRBV11-2 and TRBJ2-1, the CDR3 gives the full variable domain: EAGVAQSPRYKIIEKRQSVAFWCNPISGHATLYWYQQILGQGPKLLIQFQNNGVVDDSQLPKDRFSAERLKGVDSTLKIQPAKLEDSAVYLCASSFSQSSYNEQFFGPGTRLTVL.

The V call is TRBV9, the J call TRBJ2-3; 7 bases fit TRBD2. Trimming cost V 3 bases and J 2 bases; bases outside gene matches: 3. CDR1 is SGDLS and CDR2 is YYNGEE in the germline V gene. CDR3 length: 14 residues. The CDR3 DNA sequence: TGTGCCAGCAGCGAGCGGGGCCACACAGATACGCAGTATTTT. Its translation: CASSERGHTDTQYF.

The chain couples TRBV10-1 to TRBJ2-3; the D is unclear. The CDR3 totals 19 residues. Looked up from germline, CDR1 is WNHNN and CDR2 is SYGVQD (reference sequence). Trimming cost V 6 bases and J 3 bases, with 28 bases left between them. The CDR3 protein is CASSGSTGFLFSGTDTQYF. The CDR3 DNA follows: TGCGCCAGCAGCGGGTCAACCGGGTTTTTGTTTTCCGGGACAGATACGCAGTATTTT.